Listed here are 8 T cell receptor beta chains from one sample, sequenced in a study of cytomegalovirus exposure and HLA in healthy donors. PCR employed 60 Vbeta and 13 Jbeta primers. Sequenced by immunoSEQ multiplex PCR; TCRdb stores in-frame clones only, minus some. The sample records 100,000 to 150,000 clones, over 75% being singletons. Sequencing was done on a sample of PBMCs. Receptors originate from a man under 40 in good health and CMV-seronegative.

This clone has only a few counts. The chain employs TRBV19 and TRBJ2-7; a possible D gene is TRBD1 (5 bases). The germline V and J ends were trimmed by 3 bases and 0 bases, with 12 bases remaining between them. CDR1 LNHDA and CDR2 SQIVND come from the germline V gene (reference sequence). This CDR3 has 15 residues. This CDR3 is CASSIGHPNSYEQYF. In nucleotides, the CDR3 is TGTGCCAGTAGTATCGGACACCCCAACTCCTACGAGCAGTACTTC.

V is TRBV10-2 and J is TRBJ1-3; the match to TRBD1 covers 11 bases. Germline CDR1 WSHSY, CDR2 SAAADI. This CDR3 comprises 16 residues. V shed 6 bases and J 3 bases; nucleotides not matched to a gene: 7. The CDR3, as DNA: TGCGCCAGCAGCCGGACAGGGGGCGCAATTGGAAACACCATATATTTT. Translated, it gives CASSRTGGAIGNTIYF.

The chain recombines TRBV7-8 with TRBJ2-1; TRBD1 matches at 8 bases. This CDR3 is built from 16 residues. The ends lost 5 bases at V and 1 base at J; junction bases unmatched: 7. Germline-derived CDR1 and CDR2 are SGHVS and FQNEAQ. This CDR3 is CASSPRQGRSYNEQFF. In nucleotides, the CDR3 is TGTGCCAGCAGCCCCCGACAGGGGCGGTCCTACAATGAGCAGTTCTTC.

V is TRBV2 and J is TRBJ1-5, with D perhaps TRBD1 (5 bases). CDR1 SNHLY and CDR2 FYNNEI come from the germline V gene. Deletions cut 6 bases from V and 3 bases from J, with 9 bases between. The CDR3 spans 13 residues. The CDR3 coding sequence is TGTGCCAGCAGCGGGGACTTCAATCAGCCCCAGCATTTT. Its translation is CASSGDFNQPQHF.

As DNA, the CDR3 is TGCGCCAGCAGCTTTACGGGGGACTACTACGAGCAGTACTTC. Its translation is CASSFTGDYYEQYF. The chain has TRBV5-1 and TRBJ2-7; 7 positions agree with TRBD2. Trimming cost V 2 bases and J 3 bases; bases outside gene matches: 5. Germline V gene data show CDR1 as SGHRS and CDR2 as YFSETQ. The CDR3 covers 14 residues.

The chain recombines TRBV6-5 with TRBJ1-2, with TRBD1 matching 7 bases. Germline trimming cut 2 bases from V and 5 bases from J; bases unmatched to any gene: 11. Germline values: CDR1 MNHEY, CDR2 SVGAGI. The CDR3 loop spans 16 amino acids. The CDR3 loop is CASSYQLEGAGYGYTF. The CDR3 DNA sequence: TGTGCCAGCAGTTACCAGTTGGAGGGGGCCGGATATGGCTACACCTTC.

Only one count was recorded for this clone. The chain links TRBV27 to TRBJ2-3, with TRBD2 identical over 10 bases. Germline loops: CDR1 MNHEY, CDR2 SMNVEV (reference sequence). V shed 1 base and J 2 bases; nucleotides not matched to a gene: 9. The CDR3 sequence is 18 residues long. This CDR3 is CASSLFGLAGANTDTQYF. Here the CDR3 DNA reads TGTGCCAGCAGTTTATTTGGTCTAGCGGGGGCCAACACAGATACGCAGTATTTT.

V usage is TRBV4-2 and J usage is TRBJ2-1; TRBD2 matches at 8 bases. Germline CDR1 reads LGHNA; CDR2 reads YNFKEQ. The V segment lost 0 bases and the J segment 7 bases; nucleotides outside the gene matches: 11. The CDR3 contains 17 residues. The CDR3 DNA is TGTGCCAGCAGCCAAGATTTTGCCGGGGGGGCGTATAATGAGCAGTTCTTC. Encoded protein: CASSQDFAGGAYNEQFF.